This TCR beta chain derives from a study of T cell repertoires in cytomegalovirus infection. General study points: In two of eight donors, the top clonotype was HLA-C-restricted CMV-specific. Pooled public TCR beta family frequency picked out CMV carriers with the relevant HLA.

The CDR3 is made up of 14 amino acids. V dropped 6 bases and J dropped 7; count of bases not matched to a gene: 12. Germline CDR1 is DFQATT and CDR2 is SNEGSKA (reference sequence). Each CDR3 protein gets one entry after TCRdb re-called the reads with MiXCR. The table includes about 400,000 distinct CDR3 sequences, over 15% detected once. Concerning this clonotype: Its antigen is unidentified.

Specimen: PBMCs. The V and J genes are TRBV20-1 and TRBJ1-5; TRBD1 aligns across 7 bases. The TCR originated in a human donor in good health (CMV status not recorded). Some clones in this sample may be carry-over from other donors' samples. CDR3 nucleotide sequence: TGCAGTGCCACCCGGACAGGAGGGGGCCAGCCCCAGCATTTT. Its protein is CSATRTGGGQPQHF.